These 10 T cell receptor beta chains share one sample of origin, sequenced in a study of Graves' ophthalmopathy and Graves' hyperthyroidism. Scientists amplified the TCR beta CDR3 regions from RNA transcripts. An opening RT-PCR round employed HTBI primers and preceded a second-round multiplex PCR. TCRdb ran MiXCR on the multiplex PCR reads and lists one entry per CDR3 protein. Of around 1,200,000 distinct CDR3 sequences listed, 35% to 45% were seen once; the top ten hold roughly 10%. Material for sequencing was peripheral blood or thyroid tissue (not recorded which). The origin of the receptors is an adult man with Graves' hyperthyroidism.

This clonotype was observed at least ten times. V usage is TRBV20-1 and J usage is TRBJ1-2, with D possibly being TRBD1 (5 bases). V dropped 5 bases and J dropped 7 bases, with 17 bases sitting between them. Germline V gene data show CDR1 as DFQATT and CDR2 as SNEGSKA (reference sequence). The CDR3 loop spans 13 amino acids. CDR3 protein: CSAGDSLSGGYTF. The CDR3 DNA is TGCAGTGCTGGCGACAGCCTGAGTGGTGGCTACACCTTC.

This clonotype was seen many times. The genes are TRBV19 and TRBJ1-5, with TRBD1 identical over 8 bases. The junction had 10 bases not matched to a gene; V was cut back by 3 bases and J by 9 bases. Germline V CDR1 and CDR2: LNHDA, SQIVND (reference sequence). This CDR3 spans 15 amino acids. The CDR3 DNA is TGTGCCAGTAGTATTCGGCAGGGGGCCCCGTGGCCCCAGCATTTT. It specifies CASSIRQGAPWPQHF.

Many counts were recorded for this clonotype. The V and J genes are TRBV2 and TRBJ1-5; no clear D gene. Trimming removed 2 bases from V and 6 bases from J, with 11 bases in between. Germline V CDR1 and CDR2: SNHLY, FYNNEI. The CDR3 loop spans 14 amino acids. The CDR3 loop reads CASSENQNLQPQHF. The CDR3, as DNA: TGTGCCAGCAGTGAAAACCAGAATCTTCAGCCCCAGCATTTT.

This clonotype was counted at least ten times. V and J are TRBV20-1 and TRBJ1-5; 9 bases line up with TRBD1. CDR1 and CDR2 (germline): DFQATT, SNEGSKA (reference sequence). Losses at the gene ends were 5 bases for V and 2 bases for J; bases not matched to a gene: 7. This CDR3 is 15 amino acids long. Here the CDR3 DNA reads TGCAGTGCTCCGGGGACAGGGAACGGCAATCAGCCCCAGCATTTT. Its translation is CSAPGTGNGNQPQHF.

This sequence joins TRBV5-4 and TRBJ2-1; possible D gene TRBD2, 6 bases. Trimming removed 5 bases at V and 0 bases at J, with 12 bases between. The germline V gene encodes CDR1 SGHNT and CDR2 YYREEE (reference sequence). The CDR3 spans 15 residues. The CDR3 coding sequence is TGTGCCAGCAGATCATTGGGGGGCTCCTACAATGAGCAGTTCTTC. Protein: CASRSLGGSYNEQFF.

This clonotype was seen ten or more times. The chain recombines TRBV29-1 with TRBJ2-7, with 9 bases that match TRBD1. V was pared by 4 bases and J by 7 bases, with 5 bases of the junction left unmatched. Germline values: CDR1 SQVTM, CDR2 ANQGSEA. The CDR3 consists of 12 residues. CDR3 sequence reads: CSVVGQGGEQYF. The CDR3 DNA reads as TGCAGCGTTGTGGGACAGGGCGGGGAGCAGTACTTC.

The chain has TRBV28 and TRBJ1-2; possibly TRBD1 for D (6 bases). Trimming stripped 6 bases from V and 7 bases from J, with 15 bases between. The CDR3 is 13 residues long. Germline CDR1 MDHEN, CDR2 SYDVKM. The CDR3, as DNA: TGTGCCAGCAGAACAGGGCATTCACCTGGCTACACCTTC. Translating gives CASRTGHSPGYTF.

Many counts were recorded for this clonotype. The chain links TRBV2 to TRBJ1-1, with D possibly TRBD1 on 5 matching bases. The ends were cut back, 6 bases at V and 4 bases at J, with 15 bases in the middle. The CDR3 contains 14 residues. CDR1 SNHLY and CDR2 FYNNEI come from the germline V gene. Here the CDR3 reads CASSRQTGVTEAFF. The DNA for the CDR3 is TGTGCCAGCAGCAGACAGACCGGTGTCACTGAAGCTTTCTTT. Full variable domain (missing parts from reference TRBV2 and TRBJ1-1): EPEVTQTPSHQVTQMGQEVILRCVPISNHLYFYWYRQILGQKVEFLVSFYNNEISEKSEIFDDQFSVERPDGSNFTLKIRSTKLEDSAMYFCASSRQTGVTEAFFGQGTRLTVV.

In its sample, this clonotype was seen many times. V and J are TRBV19 and TRBJ1-1; the match to TRBD1 covers 7 bases. V was pared by 2 bases and J by 9 bases, with 18 bases of the junction left unmatched. The CDR3 loop spans 17 amino acids. Germline CDR1 and CDR2: LNHDA and SQIVND (reference sequence). CDR3 region: CASSIQYGGPPGQQAFF. The DNA for the CDR3 is TGTGCCAGTAGTATACAGTACGGAGGTCCACCGGGACAGCAAGCTTTCTTT.

This clonotype was counted ten times or more. The chain combines TRBV20-1 with TRBJ1-2, with 7 bases fitting TRBD1. CDR3 length equals 12 residues. V trimming: 6 bases; J trimming: 2 bases; junction bases outside the gene matches: 3. Per the germline V gene, CDR1 is DFQATT and CDR2 is SNEGSKA (reference sequence). The CDR3 region is CSAHRGNYGYTF. In nucleotides, the CDR3 is TGCAGTGCCCACAGGGGCAACTATGGCTACACCTTC.